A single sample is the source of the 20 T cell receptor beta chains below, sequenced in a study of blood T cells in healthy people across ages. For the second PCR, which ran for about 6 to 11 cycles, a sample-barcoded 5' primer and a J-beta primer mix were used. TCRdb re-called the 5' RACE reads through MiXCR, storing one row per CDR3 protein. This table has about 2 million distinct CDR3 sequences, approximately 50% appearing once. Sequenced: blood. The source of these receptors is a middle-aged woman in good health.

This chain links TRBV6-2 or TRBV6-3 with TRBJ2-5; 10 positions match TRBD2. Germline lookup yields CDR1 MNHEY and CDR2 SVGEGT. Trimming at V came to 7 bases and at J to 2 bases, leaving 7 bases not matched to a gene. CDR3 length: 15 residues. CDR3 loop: CASTHLAGGQETQYF. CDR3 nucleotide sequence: TGTGCCAGCACCCATTTAGCGGGGGGACAAGAGACCCAGTACTTC.

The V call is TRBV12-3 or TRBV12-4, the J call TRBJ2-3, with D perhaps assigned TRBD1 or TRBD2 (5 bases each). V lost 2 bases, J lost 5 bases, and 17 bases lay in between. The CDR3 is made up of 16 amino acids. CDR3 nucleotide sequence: TGTGCCAGCAGTTTACTCCCCGGGACCGCGGGAGATACGCAGTATTTT. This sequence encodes CASSLLPGTAGDTQYF.

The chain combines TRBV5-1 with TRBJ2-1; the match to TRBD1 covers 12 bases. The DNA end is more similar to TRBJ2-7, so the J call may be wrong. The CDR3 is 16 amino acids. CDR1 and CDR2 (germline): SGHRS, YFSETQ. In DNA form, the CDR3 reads TGCGCCAGCAGCTTGGTTGCGGGACAGGGGGCAAATGAGCAGTACTTC. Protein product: CASSLVAGQGANEQYF.

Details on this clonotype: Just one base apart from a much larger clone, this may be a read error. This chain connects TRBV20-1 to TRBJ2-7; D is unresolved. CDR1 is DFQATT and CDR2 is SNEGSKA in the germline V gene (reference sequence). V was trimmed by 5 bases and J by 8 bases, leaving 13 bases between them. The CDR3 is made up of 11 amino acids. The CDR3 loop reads CSAPSGYQQYF. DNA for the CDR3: TGCAGTGCTCCGTCCGGCTATCAGCAGTACTTC.

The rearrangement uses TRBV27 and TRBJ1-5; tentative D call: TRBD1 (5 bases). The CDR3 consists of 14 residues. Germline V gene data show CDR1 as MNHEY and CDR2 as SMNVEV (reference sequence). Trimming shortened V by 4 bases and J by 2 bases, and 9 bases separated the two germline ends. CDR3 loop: CASSWVGGNQPQHF. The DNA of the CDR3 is TGTGCCAGCAGTTGGGTAGGGGGCAATCAGCCCCAGCATTTT.

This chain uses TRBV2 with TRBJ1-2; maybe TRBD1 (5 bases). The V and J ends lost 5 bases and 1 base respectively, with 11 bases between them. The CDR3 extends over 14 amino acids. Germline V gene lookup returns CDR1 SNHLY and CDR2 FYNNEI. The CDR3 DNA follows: TGTGCCAGCAGTTTCGGGACCCTTAACTATGGCTACACCTTC. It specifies CASSFGTLNYGYTF.

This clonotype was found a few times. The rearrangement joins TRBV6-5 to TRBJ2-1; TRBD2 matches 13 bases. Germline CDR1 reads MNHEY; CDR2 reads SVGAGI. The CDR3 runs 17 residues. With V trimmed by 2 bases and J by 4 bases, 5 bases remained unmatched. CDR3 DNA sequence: TGTGCCAGCAGTTACACTAGCGGGGGGGCCGGATACAATGAGCAGTTCTTC. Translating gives CASSYTSGGAGYNEQFF.

The CDR3 coding sequence is TGTGCCAGCAGTTATATTTCAGGGCAAGGCTACACCTTC. It specifies CASSYISGQGYTF. This rearrangement joins TRBV6-2 or TRBV6-3 to TRBJ1-2, with D tentatively TRBD1 (5 bases). The CDR3 has 13 amino acids. Trimming took 3 bases from V and 8 from J, leaving 13 bases between them. Germline V gives CDR1 MNHEY, CDR2 SVGEGT.

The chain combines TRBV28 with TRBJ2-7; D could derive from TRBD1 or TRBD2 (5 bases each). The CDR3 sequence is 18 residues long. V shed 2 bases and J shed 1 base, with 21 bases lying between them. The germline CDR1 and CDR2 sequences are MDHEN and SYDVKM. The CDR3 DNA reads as TGTGCCAGCAGTTTAAATACGGAGGTTGTAGGGGATTCCTACGAGCAGTACTTC. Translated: CASSLNTEVVGDSYEQYF.

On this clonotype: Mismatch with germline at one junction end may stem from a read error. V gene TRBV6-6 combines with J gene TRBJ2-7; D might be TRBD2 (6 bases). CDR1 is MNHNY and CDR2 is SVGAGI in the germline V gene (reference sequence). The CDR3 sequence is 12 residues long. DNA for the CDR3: TGTGCCGGCAGCACGGGGGTTTACGAGCAGTACTTC. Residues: CAGSTGVYEQYF.

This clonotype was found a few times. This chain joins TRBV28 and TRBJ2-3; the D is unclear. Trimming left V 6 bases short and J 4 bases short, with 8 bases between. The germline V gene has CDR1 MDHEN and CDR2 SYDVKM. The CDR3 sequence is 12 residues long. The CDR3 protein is CASRQLPDTQYF. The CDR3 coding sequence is TGTGCCAGCAGGCAACTACCAGATACGCAGTATTTT.

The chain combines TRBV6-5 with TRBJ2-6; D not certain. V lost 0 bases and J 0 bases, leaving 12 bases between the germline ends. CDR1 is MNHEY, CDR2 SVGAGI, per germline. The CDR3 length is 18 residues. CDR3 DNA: TGTGCCAGCAGTTACTCGATGCAGGCAAGCTCTGGGGCCAACGTCCTGACTTTC. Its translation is CASSYSMQASSGANVLTF.

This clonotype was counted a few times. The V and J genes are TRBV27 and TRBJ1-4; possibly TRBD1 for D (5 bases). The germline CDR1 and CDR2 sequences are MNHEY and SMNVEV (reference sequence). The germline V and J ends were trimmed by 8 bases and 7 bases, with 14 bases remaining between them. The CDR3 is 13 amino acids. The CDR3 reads CASSPAGGEKLFF. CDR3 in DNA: TGTGCCAGCTCTCCGGCCGGGGGTGAAAAACTGTTTTTT.

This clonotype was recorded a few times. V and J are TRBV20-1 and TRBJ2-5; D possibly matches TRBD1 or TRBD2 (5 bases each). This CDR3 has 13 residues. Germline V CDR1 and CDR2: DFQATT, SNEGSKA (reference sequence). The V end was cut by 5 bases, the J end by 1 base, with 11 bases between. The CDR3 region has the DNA TGCAGTGCTGGGGGTAGGGCCCAAGAGACCCAGTACTTC. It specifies CSAGGRAQETQYF.

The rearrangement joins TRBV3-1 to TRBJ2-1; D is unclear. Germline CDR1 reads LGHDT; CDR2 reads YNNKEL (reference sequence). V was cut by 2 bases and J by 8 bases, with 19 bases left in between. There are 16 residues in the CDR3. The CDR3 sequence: CASSQLSPVQFDEQFF. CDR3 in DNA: TGTGCCAGCAGCCAATTATCCCCAGTACAGTTTGATGAGCAGTTCTTC.

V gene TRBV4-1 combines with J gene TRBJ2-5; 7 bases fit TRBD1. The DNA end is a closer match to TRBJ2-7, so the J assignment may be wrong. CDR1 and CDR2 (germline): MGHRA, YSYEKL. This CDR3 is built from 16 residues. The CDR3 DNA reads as TGCGCCAGCAGCCAAGATATGGGACAGACCCGATACGAGCAGTACTTC. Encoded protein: CASSQDMGQTRYEQYF.

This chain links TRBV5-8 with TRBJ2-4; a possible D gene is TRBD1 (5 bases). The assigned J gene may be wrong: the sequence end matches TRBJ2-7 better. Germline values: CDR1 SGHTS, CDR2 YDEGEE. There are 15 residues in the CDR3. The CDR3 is CASLIPRRVEYEQYF. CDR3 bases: TGTGCCAGTTTAATCCCACGCAGGGTGGAGTACGAGCAGTACTTC.

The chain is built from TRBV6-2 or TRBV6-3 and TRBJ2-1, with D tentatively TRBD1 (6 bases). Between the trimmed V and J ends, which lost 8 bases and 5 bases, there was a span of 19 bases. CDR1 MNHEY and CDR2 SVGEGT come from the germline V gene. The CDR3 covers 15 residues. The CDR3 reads CASRAWGQANNEQFF. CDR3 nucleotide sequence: TGTGCCAGCCGCGCCTGGGGGCAAGCAAACAATGAGCAGTTCTTC.

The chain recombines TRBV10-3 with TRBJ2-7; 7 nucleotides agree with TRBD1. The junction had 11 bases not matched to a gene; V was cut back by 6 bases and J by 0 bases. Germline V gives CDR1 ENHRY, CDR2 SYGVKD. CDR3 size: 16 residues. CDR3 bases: TGTGCCATCAGGGATAGCAGGACAGGTTCCTCCTACGAGCAGTACTTC. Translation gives CAIRDSRTGSSYEQYF.

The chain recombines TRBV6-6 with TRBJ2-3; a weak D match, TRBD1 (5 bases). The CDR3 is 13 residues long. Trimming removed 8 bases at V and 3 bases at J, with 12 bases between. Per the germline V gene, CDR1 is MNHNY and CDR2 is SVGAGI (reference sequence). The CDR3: CASAQGRTDTQYF. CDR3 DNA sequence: TGTGCCAGCGCGCAGGGTAGAACAGATACGCAGTATTTT.